This record concerns one TCR beta chain sequence. Its specificity is not known. Each sample provided at least 6 micrograms of extracted total RNA. These data belong to a study of blood T cells in healthy people across ages. Findings and caveats of the study: Older age went with lower TCR beta diversity per million T cells, in a roughly linear way. Changes in expanded clonotypes were possibly confounded, as the CMV status of donors was unknown.

PCR was performed a second time for 7 to 11 cycles using a sample-barcoded 5' primer and a J-beta primer mix. TCRdb ran MiXCR on the 5' RACE reads and lists one entry per CDR3 protein. Found here are 1,800,000 or so distinct CDR3 sequences, 39% of them singletons; the top ten hold 23%. The CDR3 covers 15 residues. Germline assignment: CDR1 SQVTM and CDR2 ANQGSEA. V lost 7 bases, J lost 4 bases, and 22 bases lay in between. The receptor was derived from a human donor in good health. The rearrangement uses TRBV29-1 and TRBJ2-5, with a tentative D call TRBD1 (5 bases). The sample consisted of blood. CDR3 loop: CSGTFMGPLRETQYF. CDR3 in DNA: TGCAGCGGGACCTTCATGGGGCCGTTGCGAGAGACCCAGTACTTC.